This TCR beta chain appears in the sequencing data of a study of early T cells in non-severe SARS-CoV-2 infection. Study background: RNA in bulk from unsorted whole blood was sequenced, and chains were unpaired. Overall study findings and caveats: Anti-spike CD8 responses were favored by VDJdb matching, which missed private and CD4 specificities.

This clonotype came up many times. What it recognizes is unknown. Attached unique molecular identifiers marked individual cDNA molecules. MiXCR, applied by TCRdb to the 5' RACE reads, yields one record per CDR3 protein. This repertoire shows tens of thousands of distinct CDR3 sequences, about 6% found once; its top ten account for about a fifth. Germline CDR1 reads SEHNR; CDR2 reads FQNEAQ (reference sequence). The CDR3 contains 12 residues. The chain recombines TRBV7-9 with TRBJ2-3; TRBD1 matches 8 bases. The sequences come from whole blood, collected at baseline. The receptor's source is an adult who was a healthcare worker with PCR-confirmed SARS-CoV-2 infection or an uninfected control (not recorded which). In DNA, the CDR3 is TGTGCAGGCTCCAGGGGGCCAGATACGCAGTATTTT. This translates into CAGSRGPDTQYF.